The 26 T cell receptor beta chains listed next were all sequenced from one sample in a study of blood T cell repertoires in COVID-19. Here immunoSEQ multiplex PCR was the method, and the copy in TCRdb shows in-frame clones only, minus some. The sample contains approximately 400,000 clones, around 92% of which appear only once. The sample consisted of peripheral blood. The origin of the receptors is a man aged 35-49 years with acute or convalescent COVID-19.

V usage is TRBV4-3 and J usage is TRBJ1-5; 7 bases are shared with TRBD1. The CDR3 is 14 amino acids. Losses at the gene ends were 3 bases for V and 4 bases for J; bases not matched to a gene: 3. Per the germline V gene, CDR1 is LGHNA and CDR2 is YSLEER. CDR3 loop: CASSQKQGNQPQHF. In DNA, the CDR3 is TGCGCCAGCAGCCAGAAACAGGGGAATCAGCCCCAGCATTTT.

The chain links TRBV4-1 to TRBJ2-4; 8 bases agree with TRBD2. Germline V lookup: CDR1 MGHRA, CDR2 YSYEKL. V was clipped by 5 bases and J by 4 bases; unmatched bases: 7. CDR3 length: 15 amino acids. The CDR3 nucleotides are TGCGCCAGCAGCGAGACACTAGCGGCAAAAAACATTCAGTACTTC. Protein sequence: CASSETLAAKNIQYF.

This chain uses TRBV6-2 or TRBV6-3 with TRBJ1-2; 10 bases agree with TRBD1. Trimming removed 0 bases from V and 6 bases from J; junction bases left unmatched: 4. CDR1 is MNHEY, CDR2 SVGEGT, per germline. The length of the CDR3 is 15 residues. CDR3 region: CASSYSGTGANGYTF. In nucleotides, the CDR3 is TGTGCCAGCAGTTACTCCGGGACAGGGGCAAATGGCTACACCTTC.

The rearrangement uses TRBV24-1 and TRBJ2-1; D is possibly TRBD2 (6 bases). Looked up from germline, CDR1 is KGHDR and CDR2 is SFDVKD. The CDR3 extends over 15 amino acids. The ends were cut back, 3 bases at V and 6 bases at J, with 14 bases in the middle. CDR3 in DNA: TGTGCCACCAGTGATGGTGGGCGGGAATCCAATGAGCAGTTCTTC. Its protein is CATSDGGRESNEQFF.

This clone appeared a few times. The chain employs TRBV5-6 and TRBJ2-7, with D perhaps TRBD1 (7 bases). The V end was cut by 4 bases, the J end by 2 bases, with 16 bases between. The CDR3 extends over 15 amino acids. Per the germline V gene, CDR1 is SGHDT and CDR2 is YYEEEE. The CDR3 DNA follows: TGTGCCAGCAGCCGGAGGGGGCTGGACGCCTACGAGCAGTACTTC. Residues: CASSRRGLDAYEQYF.

As concerns this clone: Its ends do not fully match the called genes, so a read error is possible. V gene TRBV7-7 combines with J gene TRBJ2-5; possibly TRBD2 for D (5 bases). Germline loops: CDR1 SSHAT, CDR2 FNYEAQ (reference sequence). The CDR3 is 16 amino acids. The CDR3 here is CASSPPRGRGQETQYF. Written as DNA, the CDR3 is TGTGCTAGCAGCCCCCCCCGGGGTCGTGGGCAAGAGACCCAGTACTTC.

As concerns this clone: The same CDR3 can be traced to other DNA sequences in this sample. This sequence joins TRBV6-5 and TRBJ1-2; possibly TRBD1 for D (6 bases). Germline lookup yields CDR1 MNHEY and CDR2 SVGAGI. The length of the CDR3 is 13 residues. V gave up 3 bases and J gave up 5 bases, with 10 bases separating them. The CDR3: CASSYSRGYGYTF. The CDR3 DNA reads TGTGCCAGCAGTTATTCCAGGGGATATGGCTACACCTTC.

V is TRBV7-8 and J is TRBJ2-1; 9 bases are shared with TRBD2. The J segment lost 3 bases and the V segment lost 2 bases, leaving 2 bases of the junction unmatched. This CDR3 comprises 15 residues. Germline CDR1 reads SGHVS; CDR2 reads FQNEAQ. CDR3 sequence reads: CASSLIAGVYNEQFF. The DNA of the CDR3 is TGTGCCAGCAGCTTAATAGCGGGAGTCTACAATGAGCAGTTCTTC.

The chain joins TRBV27 to TRBJ2-7, with TRBD2 matching 15 bases. The CDR3 length is 18 residues. Germline-derived CDR1 and CDR2 are MNHEY and SMNVEV (reference sequence). The J segment lost 6 bases and the V segment lost 2 bases, leaving 11 bases of the junction unmatched. The CDR3 reads CASSLRPGGLAGGSEQYF. The CDR3 nucleotides are TGTGCCAGCAGTTTAAGGCCCGGGGGACTAGCGGGAGGCAGCGAGCAGTACTTC.

This clone appeared a single time. This sequence joins TRBV3-1 (or the pseudogene TRBV3-2) and TRBJ1-5, with D possibly being TRBD1 (5 bases). Germline-derived CDR1 and CDR2 are LGHDT and YNNKEL (reference sequence). This CDR3 comprises 13 residues. Trimming shortened V by 0 bases and J by 9 bases, and 9 bases separated the two germline ends. CDR3 protein: CASSQDRVGPQHF. CDR3 DNA: TGTGCCAGCAGCCAAGACAGGGTCGGGCCCCAGCATTTT.

There are a few counts of this clone. V gene TRBV5-1 combines with J gene TRBJ2-7; the D gene is possibly TRBD1 (5 bases). This CDR3 is built from 13 residues. V lost 4 bases and J 4 bases, leaving 12 bases between the germline ends. CDR1 and CDR2 (germline): SGHRS, YFSETQ. Written as DNA, the CDR3 is TGCGCCAGCAGCGTACAGGAGAATTACGAGCAGTACTTC. Encoded protein: CASSVQENYEQYF.

CDR3 sequence: CSVVGRSGSYGYTF. The CDR3 DNA follows: TGCAGCGTTGTGGGCCGCTCGGGGAGCTATGGCTACACCTTC. This sequence joins TRBV29-1 and TRBJ1-2; the D is unclear. V was shortened by 4 bases and J by 4 bases, with 16 bases between the two germline ends. This CDR3 is 14 amino acids long. CDR1 and CDR2 from the germline V gene are SQVTM and ANQGSEA.

The J gene is TRBJ1-1, the V gene TRBV15, with D maybe TRBD1 (6 bases). Per germline, CDR1 LNHNV and CDR2 YYDKDF (reference sequence). The ends were cut back, 5 bases at V and 3 bases at J, with 13 bases in the middle. CDR3 size: 14 residues. In nucleotides, the CDR3 is TGTGCCACCAGCGAGGACAGCTTCTACACTGAAGCTTTCTTT. Translating it yields CATSEDSFYTEAFF.

The CDR3 bases are TGTGCCAGCAGTGAATTGCGGGTCCCAGGGCCCCAGCATTTT. Residues: CASSELRVPGPQHF. V gene TRBV25-1 combines with J gene TRBJ1-5; D remains ambiguous. With 1 base removed from V and 9 bases from J, the gap between germline ends came to 13 bases. CDR1 MGHDK and CDR2 SYGVNS come from the germline V gene. The length of the CDR3 is 14 residues.

This chain joins TRBV6-1 and TRBJ2-7; 11 nucleotides line up with TRBD1. The V segment lost 3 bases and the J segment 0 bases; nucleotides outside the gene matches: 1. CDR1 and CDR2 (germline): MNHNS, SASEGT. This CDR3 has 15 residues. CDR3 region: CASSDGTGGSYEQYF. In DNA form, the CDR3 reads TGTGCCAGCAGTGACGGGACAGGGGGCTCCTACGAGCAGTACTTC.

The chain is built from TRBV19 and TRBJ2-4; 8 bases match TRBD1. This CDR3 has 19 amino acids. Germline CDR1 reads LNHDA; CDR2 reads SQIVND (reference sequence). Trimming removed 3 bases from V and 2 bases from J; junction bases left unmatched: 15. For the CDR3, the DNA is TGTGCCAGTAGTATTACATTCGATCGAGGACAGGGCCCCAAAAACATTCAGTACTTC. Encoded protein: CASSITFDRGQGPKNIQYF.

This clone appeared a single time. The rearrangement links TRBV5-1 to TRBJ2-7; TRBD2 matches at 13 bases. Per the germline V gene, CDR1 is SGHRS and CDR2 is YFSETQ. The CDR3 totals 17 residues. The V and J ends lost 4 bases and 3 bases, in that order; junction bases with no gene match: 10. The CDR3 sequence is CASSPIPGLAGNYEQYF. DNA of the CDR3: TGCGCCAGCAGCCCGATTCCGGGACTAGCGGGAAACTACGAGCAGTACTTC.

This chain joins TRBV28 and TRBJ1-2; TRBD1 agrees at 9 bases. The junction had 7 bases not matched to a gene; V was cut back by 6 bases and J by 2 bases. The CDR3 spans 15 residues. CDR1 and CDR2 (germline): MDHEN, SYDVKM. The CDR3 protein is CASRAPGQGNYGYTF. Written as DNA, the CDR3 is TGTGCCAGCAGGGCGCCGGGACAGGGAAACTATGGCTACACCTTC.

The chain has TRBV5-4 and TRBJ2-5, with TRBD2 matching over 15 bases. The CDR3 runs to 18 residues. J gave up 5 bases and V 4 bases, and 12 bases lay outside the gene matches. Germline V gives CDR1 SGHNT, CDR2 YYREEE (reference sequence). This CDR3 is CASSDNPGLAGGRETQYF. CDR3 sequence (DNA): TGTGCCAGCAGCGACAATCCGGGACTAGCGGGGGGTAGGGAGACCCAGTACTTC.

The chain joins TRBV7-2 to TRBJ2-2; D not certain. The length of the CDR3 is 14 residues. V was clipped by 1 base and J by 4 bases, with 7 bases between them. Germline loops: CDR1 SGHTA, CDR2 FQGNSA. The CDR3 here is CASSLVRVTGELFF. CDR3 DNA: TGTGCCAGCAGCTTAGTCCGAGTCACCGGGGAGCTGTTTTTT.

The rearrangement links TRBV5-1 to TRBJ2-7; TRBD2 matches at 14 bases. Germline assignment: CDR1 SGHRS and CDR2 YFSETQ. The J segment lost 4 bases and the V segment lost 5 bases, leaving 11 bases of the junction unmatched. This CDR3 is built from 17 residues. The CDR3 DNA follows: TGCGCCAGCAGACCGGGACTAGCGGGAGTCGCGGATTACGAGCAGTACTTC. It encodes CASRPGLAGVADYEQYF.

The rearrangement links TRBV6-5 to TRBJ1-4; D is unresolved. V gave up 7 bases and J gave up 3 bases, with 15 bases separating them. Per germline, CDR1 MNHEY and CDR2 SVGAGI. The CDR3 runs to 15 residues. The CDR3 DNA is TGTGCCAGCAAGGAATGGGAGTCGGCTAATGAAAAACTGTTTTTT. As protein: CASKEWESANEKLFF.

The gene calls are TRBV7-2 and TRBJ2-3; 8 nucleotides line up with TRBD2. Unmatched junction bases numbered 13, after V lost 1 base and J lost 4 bases. Per the germline V gene, CDR1 is SGHTA and CDR2 is FQGNSA. The CDR3 spans 18 residues. The CDR3 coding sequence is TGTGCCAGCAGCTTAGGAGTTGGGAGCGGGAGTTTTCCAGATACGCAGTATTTT. Translating it yields CASSLGVGSGSFPDTQYF.

This chain links TRBV27 with TRBJ2-1; 7 bases fit TRBD2. Germline CDR1 MNHEY, CDR2 SMNVEV (reference sequence). The CDR3 has 14 residues. The V gene end was trimmed by 2 bases and the J gene end by 7 bases; junction bases not matched to a gene: 5. The CDR3: CASSLGRGMNEQFF. CDR3 nucleotide sequence: TGTGCCAGCAGTTTAGGGCGGGGGATGAATGAGCAGTTCTTC.

The rearrangement links TRBV21-1 to TRBJ1-6. TRBV21-1 is recorded as a pseudogene. The CDR3 has 16 amino acids. This chain's CDR3 is CASNGSGVGGHSPLHF. In nucleotides, the CDR3 is TGTGCCAGCAACGGCAGCGGGGTTGGGGGACATTCACCCCTCCACTTT.

The J gene is TRBJ2-1, the V gene TRBV4-2; TRBD2 agrees at 11 bases. The CDR3 totals 16 residues. Trimming cost V 0 bases and J 9 bases; bases outside gene matches: 7. Germline V CDR1 and CDR2: LGHNA, YNFKEQ. The CDR3 loop reads CASSQEALAGGGEQFF. CDR3 DNA: TGTGCCAGCAGCCAAGAGGCGCTAGCGGGGGGAGGTGAGCAGTTCTTC.